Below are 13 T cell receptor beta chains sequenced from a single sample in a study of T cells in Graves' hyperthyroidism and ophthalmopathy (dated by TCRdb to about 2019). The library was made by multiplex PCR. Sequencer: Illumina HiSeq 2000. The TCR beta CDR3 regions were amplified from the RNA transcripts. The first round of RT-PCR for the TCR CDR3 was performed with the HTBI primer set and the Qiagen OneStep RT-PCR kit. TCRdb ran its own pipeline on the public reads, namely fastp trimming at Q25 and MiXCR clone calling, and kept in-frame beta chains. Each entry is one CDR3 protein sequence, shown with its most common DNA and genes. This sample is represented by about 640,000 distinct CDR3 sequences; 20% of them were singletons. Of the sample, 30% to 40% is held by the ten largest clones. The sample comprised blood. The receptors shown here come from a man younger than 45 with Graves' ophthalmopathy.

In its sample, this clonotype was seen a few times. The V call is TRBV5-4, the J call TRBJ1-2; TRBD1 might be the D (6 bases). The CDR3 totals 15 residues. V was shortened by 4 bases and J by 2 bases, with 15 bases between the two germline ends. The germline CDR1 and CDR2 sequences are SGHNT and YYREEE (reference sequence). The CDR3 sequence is CASSPQGQQNYGYTF. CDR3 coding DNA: TGTGCCAGCAGCCCCCAGGGACAACAAAACTATGGCTACACCTTC.

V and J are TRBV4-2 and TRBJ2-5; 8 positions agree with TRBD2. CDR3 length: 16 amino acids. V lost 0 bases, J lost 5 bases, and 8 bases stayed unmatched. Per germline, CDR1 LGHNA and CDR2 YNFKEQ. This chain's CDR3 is CASSQEASGSWETQYF. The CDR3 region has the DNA TGTGCCAGCAGCCAAGAGGCCAGCGGGAGTTGGGAGACCCAGTACTTC.

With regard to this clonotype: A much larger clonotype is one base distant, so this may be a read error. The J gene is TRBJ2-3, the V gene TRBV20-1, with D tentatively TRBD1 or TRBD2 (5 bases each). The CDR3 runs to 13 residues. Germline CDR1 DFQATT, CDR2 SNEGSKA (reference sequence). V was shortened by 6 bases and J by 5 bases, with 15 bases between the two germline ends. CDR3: CSAGDPHIDTQYF. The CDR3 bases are TGCAGTGCGGGGGACCCCCACATAGATACGCAGTATTTT.

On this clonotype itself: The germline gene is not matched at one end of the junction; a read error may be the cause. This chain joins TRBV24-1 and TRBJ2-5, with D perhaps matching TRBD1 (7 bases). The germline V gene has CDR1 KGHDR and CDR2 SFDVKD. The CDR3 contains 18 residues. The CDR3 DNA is TGTGCCACCAGTGATCCTCGCGGGGACAGAGGGGAGCAAGAGACCCAGCACTTC. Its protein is CATSDPRGDRGEQETQHF.

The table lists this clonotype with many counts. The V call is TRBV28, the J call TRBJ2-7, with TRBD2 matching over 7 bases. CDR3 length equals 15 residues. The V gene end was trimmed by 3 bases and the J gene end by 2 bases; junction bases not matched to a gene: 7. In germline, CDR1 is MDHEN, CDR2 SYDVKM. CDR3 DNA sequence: TGTGCCAGCAGTTTTAATGGCGGGAGTACCTACGAGCAGTACTTC. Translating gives CASSFNGGSTYEQYF.

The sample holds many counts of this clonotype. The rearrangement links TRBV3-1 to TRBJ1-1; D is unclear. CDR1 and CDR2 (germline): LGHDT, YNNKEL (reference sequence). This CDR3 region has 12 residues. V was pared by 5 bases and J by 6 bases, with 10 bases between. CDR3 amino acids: CASSATGAEAFF. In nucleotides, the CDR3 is TGTGCCAGCAGCGCTACCGGCGCTGAAGCTTTCTTT.

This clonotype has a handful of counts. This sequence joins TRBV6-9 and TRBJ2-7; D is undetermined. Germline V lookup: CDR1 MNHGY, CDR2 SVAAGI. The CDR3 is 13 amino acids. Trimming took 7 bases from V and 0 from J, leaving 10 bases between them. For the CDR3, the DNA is TGTGCCAGCACGGAGACCCACTCCTACGAGCAGTACTTC. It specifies CASTETHSYEQYF.

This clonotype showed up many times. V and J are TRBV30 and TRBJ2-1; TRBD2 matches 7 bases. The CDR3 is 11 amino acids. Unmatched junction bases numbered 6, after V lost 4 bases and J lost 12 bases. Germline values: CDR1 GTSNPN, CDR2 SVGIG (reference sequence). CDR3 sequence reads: CAWKFRGVQFF. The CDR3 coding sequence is TGTGCCTGGAAGTTTCGGGGGGTGCAGTTCTTC.

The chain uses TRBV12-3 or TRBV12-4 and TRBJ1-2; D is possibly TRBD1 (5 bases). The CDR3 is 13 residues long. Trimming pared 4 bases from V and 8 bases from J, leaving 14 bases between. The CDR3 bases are TGTGCCAGCAGTTCGGGCAGGGTAAGAGGCTACACCTTC. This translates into CASSSGRVRGYTF.

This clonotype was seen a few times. The CDR3 DNA reads as TGCAGTGCTATGGGGAACAGGGGGAGGGAAAACATTCAGTACTTC. Translated: CSAMGNRGRENIQYF. This rearrangement joins TRBV20-1 to TRBJ2-4, with D possibly being TRBD1 (8 bases). Germline V gene lookup returns CDR1 DFQATT and CDR2 SNEGSKA (reference sequence). The CDR3 has 15 residues. V was clipped by 4 bases and J by 5 bases, with 18 bases between them.

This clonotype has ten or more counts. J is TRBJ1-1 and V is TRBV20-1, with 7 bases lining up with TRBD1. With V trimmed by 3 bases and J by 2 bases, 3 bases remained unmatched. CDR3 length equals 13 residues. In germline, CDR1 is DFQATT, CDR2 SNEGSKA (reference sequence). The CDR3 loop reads CSARGQLNTEAFF. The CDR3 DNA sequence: TGCAGTGCTAGGGGACAGTTAAACACTGAAGCTTTCTTT.

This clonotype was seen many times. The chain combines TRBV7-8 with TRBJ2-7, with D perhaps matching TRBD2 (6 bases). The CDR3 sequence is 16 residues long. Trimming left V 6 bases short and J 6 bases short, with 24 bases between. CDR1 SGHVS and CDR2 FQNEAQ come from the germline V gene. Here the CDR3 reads CASRGGGKSPLIEQYF. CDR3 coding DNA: TGTGCCAGCAGAGGTGGGGGGAAAAGCCCCTTAATCGAGCAGTACTTC.

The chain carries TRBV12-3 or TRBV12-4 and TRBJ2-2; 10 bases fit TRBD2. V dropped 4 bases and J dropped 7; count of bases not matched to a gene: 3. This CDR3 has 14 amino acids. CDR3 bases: TGTGCCAGCAGTTCCAGCGGGAGGGTCGGGGAGCTGTTTTTT. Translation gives CASSSSGRVGELFF.